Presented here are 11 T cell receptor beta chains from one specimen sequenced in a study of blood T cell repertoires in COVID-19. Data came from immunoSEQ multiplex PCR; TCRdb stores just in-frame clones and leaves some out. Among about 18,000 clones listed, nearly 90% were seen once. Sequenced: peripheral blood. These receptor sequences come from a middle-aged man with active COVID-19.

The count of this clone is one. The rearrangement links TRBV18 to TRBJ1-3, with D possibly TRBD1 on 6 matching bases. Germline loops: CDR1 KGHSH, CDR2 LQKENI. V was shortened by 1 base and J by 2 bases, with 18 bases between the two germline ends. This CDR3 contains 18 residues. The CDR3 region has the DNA TGTGCCAGCTCACCACTCCTGGGGCGACAGGACCCTGGAAACACCATATATTTT. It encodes CASSPLLGRQDPGNTIYF.

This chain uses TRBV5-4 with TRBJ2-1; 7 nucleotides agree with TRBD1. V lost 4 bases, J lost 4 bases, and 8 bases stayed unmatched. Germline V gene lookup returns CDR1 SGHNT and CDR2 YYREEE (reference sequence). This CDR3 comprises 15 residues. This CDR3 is CASSIRQGVYNEQFF. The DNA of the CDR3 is TGTGCCAGCAGCATCAGACAGGGTGTTTACAATGAGCAGTTCTTC.

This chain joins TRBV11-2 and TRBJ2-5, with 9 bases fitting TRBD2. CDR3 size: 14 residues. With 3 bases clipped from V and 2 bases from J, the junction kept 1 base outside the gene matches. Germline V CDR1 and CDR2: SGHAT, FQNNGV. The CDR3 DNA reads TGTGCCAGCAGCTTGACTAGCGGACAAGAGACCCAGTACTTC. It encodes CASSLTSGQETQYF.

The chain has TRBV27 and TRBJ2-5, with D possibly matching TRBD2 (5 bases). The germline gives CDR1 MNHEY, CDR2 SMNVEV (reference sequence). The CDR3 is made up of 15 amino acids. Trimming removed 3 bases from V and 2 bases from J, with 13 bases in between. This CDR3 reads CASSLSSGVQETQYF. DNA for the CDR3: TGTGCCAGCAGTTTGTCGTCCGGGGTACAAGAGACCCAGTACTTC.

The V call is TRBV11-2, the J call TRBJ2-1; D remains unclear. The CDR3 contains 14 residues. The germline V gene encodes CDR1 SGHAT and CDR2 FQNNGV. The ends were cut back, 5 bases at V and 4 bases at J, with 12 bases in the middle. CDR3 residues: CASSRRDMYNEQFF. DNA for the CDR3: TGTGCCAGCAGCCGCCGTGACATGTACAATGAGCAGTTCTTC. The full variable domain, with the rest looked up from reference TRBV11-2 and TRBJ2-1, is EAGVAQSPRYKIIEKRQSVAFWCNPISGHATLYWYQQILGQGPKLLIQFQNNGVVDDSQLPKDRFSAERLKGVDSTLKIQPAKLEDSAVYLCASSRRDMYNEQFFGPGTRLTVL.

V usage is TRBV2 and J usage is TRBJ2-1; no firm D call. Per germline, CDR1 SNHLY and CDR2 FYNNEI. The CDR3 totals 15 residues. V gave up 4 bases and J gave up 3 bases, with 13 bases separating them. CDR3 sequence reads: CASSVGQVRYNEQFF. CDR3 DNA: TGTGCCAGCAGTGTGGGCCAGGTACGCTACAATGAGCAGTTCTTC.

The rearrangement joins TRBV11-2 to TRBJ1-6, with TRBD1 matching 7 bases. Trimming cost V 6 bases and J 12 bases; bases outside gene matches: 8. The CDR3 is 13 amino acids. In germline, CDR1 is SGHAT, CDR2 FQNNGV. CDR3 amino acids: CASRDRVFGPLHF. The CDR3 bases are TGTGCCAGCAGAGACAGGGTTTTTGGACCCCTCCACTTT.

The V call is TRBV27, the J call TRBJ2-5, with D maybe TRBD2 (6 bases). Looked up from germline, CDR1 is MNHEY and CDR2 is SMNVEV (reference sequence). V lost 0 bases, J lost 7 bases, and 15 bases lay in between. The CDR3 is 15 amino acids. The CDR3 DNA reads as TGTGCCAGCAGTTTATCACTAGCAGGTGCCGGGACCCAGTACTTC. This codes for CASSLSLAGAGTQYF.

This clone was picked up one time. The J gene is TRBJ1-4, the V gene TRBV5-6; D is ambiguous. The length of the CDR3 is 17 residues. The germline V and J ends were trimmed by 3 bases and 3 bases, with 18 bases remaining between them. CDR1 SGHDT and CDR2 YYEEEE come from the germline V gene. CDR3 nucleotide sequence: TGTGCCAGCAGCTCCACCTACGTCGGGGATCCTAATGAAAAACTGTTTTTT. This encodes CASSSTYVGDPNEKLFF. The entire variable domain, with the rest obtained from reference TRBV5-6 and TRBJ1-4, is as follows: DAGVTQSPTHLIKTRGQQVTLRCSPKSGHDTVSWYQQALGQGPQFIFQYYEEEERQRGNFPDRFSGHQFPNYSSELNVNALLLGDSALYLCASSSTYVGDPNEKLFFGSGTQLSVL.

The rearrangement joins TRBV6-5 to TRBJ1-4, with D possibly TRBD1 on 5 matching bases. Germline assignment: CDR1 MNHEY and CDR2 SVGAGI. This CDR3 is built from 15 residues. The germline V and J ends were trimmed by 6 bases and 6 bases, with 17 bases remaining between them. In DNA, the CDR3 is TGTGCCAGCAGCGCTATGGGGCCCTGGGATGAAAAACTGTTTTTT. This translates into CASSAMGPWDEKLFF.

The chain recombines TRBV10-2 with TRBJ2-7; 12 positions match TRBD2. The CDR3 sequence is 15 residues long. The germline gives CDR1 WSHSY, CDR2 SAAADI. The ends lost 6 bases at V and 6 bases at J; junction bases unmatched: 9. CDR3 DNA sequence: TGCGCCAGCAGCCCCGGGACTAGCGGGTCCCGCGAGCAGTACTTC. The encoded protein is CASSPGTSGSREQYF.